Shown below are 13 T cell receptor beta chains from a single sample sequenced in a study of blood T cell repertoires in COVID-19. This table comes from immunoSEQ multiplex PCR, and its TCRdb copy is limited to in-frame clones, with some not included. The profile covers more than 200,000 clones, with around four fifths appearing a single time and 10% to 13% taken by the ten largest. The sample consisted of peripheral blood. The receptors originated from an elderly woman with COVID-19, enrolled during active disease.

The CDR3 reads CASRPPLGFQRGASYNEQFF. CDR3 bases: TGTGCCAGCAGACCACCCCTCGGCTTCCAGCGGGGGGCATCCTACAATGAGCAGTTCTTC. The chain couples TRBV28 to TRBJ2-1, with 9 bases identical to TRBD2. This CDR3 is built from 20 residues. The J segment lost 1 base and the V segment lost 6 bases, leaving 19 bases of the junction unmatched. Germline-derived CDR1 and CDR2 are MDHEN and SYDVKM.

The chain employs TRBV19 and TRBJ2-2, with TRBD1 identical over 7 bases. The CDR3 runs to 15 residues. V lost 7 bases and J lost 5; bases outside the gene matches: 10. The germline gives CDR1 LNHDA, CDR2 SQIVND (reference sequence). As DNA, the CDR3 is TGTGCCAGTACTATGGGAGACAGGGTAACCGGGGAGCTGTTTTTT. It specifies CASTMGDRVTGELFF.

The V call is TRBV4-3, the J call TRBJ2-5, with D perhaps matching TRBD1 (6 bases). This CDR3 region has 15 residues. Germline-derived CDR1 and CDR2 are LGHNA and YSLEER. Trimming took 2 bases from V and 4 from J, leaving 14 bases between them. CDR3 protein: CASSQTGQIGETQYF. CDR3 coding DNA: TGCGCCAGCAGCCAAACGGGACAAATCGGAGAGACCCAGTACTTC.

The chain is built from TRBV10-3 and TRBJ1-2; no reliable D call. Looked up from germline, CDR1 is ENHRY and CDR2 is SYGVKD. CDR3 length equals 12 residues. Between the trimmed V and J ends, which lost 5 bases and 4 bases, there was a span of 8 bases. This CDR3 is CAISPDTYGYTF. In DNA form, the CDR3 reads TGTGCCATCAGTCCAGACACCTATGGCTACACCTTC.

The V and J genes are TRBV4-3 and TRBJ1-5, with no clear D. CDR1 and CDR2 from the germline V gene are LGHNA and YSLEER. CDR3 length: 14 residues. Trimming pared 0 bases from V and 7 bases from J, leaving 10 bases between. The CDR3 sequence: CASSQEAGRQPQHF. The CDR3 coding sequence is TGCGCCAGCAGCCAAGAAGCAGGCAGGCAGCCCCAGCATTTT.

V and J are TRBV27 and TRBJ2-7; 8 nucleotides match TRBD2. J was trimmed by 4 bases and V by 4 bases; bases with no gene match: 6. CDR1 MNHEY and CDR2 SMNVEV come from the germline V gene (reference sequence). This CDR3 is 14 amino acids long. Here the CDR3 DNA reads TGTGCCAGCAGTTACCGGGAGGGAAGTTACGAGCAGTACTTC. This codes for CASSYREGSYEQYF.

Here the CDR3 reads CSVESGTDTQYF. For the CDR3, the DNA is TGCAGCGTTGAATCGGGCACAGATACGCAGTATTTT. This rearrangement joins TRBV29-1 to TRBJ2-3; D gene uncertain. Per the germline V gene, CDR1 is SQVTM and CDR2 is ANQGSEA. The CDR3 contains 12 residues. Trimming left V 2 bases short and J 1 base short, with 4 bases between.

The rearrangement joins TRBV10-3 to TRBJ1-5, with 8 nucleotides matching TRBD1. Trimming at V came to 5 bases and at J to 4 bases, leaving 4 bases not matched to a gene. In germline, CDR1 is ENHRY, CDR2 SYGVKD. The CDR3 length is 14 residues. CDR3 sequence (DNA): TGTGCCATCAGTACAGGGGGGGGGAATCAGCCCCAGCATTTT. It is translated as CAISTGGGNQPQHF.

This chain's CDR3 is CASSILQGSHIGYTF. The CDR3 DNA sequence: TGTGCCAGCAGTATCCTACAGGGATCCCATATTGGCTACACCTTC. The chain employs TRBV28 and TRBJ1-2; the D gene is possibly TRBD1 (6 bases). Between the trimmed V and J ends, which lost 5 bases and 7 bases, there was a span of 20 bases. Germline CDR1 is MDHEN and CDR2 is SYDVKM. The CDR3 is 15 amino acids.

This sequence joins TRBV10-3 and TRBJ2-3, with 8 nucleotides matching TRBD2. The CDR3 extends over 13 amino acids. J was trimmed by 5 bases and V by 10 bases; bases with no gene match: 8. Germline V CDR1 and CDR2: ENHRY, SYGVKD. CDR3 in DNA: TGTGCCACCCAAGCGGGGGCGGAAGATACGCAGTATTTT. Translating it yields CATQAGAEDTQYF.

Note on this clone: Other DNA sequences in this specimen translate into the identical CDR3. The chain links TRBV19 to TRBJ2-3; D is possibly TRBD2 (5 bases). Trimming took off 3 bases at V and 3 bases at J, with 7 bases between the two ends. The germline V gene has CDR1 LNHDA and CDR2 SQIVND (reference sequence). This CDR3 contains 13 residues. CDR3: CASSIPGTDTQYF. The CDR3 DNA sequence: TGTGCCAGTAGTATCCCGGGGACAGATACGCAGTATTTT.

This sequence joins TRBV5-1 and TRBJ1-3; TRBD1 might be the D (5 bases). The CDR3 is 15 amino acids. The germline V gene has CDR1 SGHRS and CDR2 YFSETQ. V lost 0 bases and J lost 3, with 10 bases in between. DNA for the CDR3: TGCGCCAGCAGCTTGGGACAGCCTCTTGGAAACACCATATATTTT. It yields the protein CASSLGQPLGNTIYF. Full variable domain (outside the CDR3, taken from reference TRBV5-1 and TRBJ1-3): KAGVTQTPRYLIKTRGQQVTLSCSPISGHRSVSWYQQTPGQGLQFLFEYFSETQRNKGNFPGRFSGRQFSNSRSEMNVSTLELGDSALYLCASSLGQPLGNTIYFGEGSWLTVV.

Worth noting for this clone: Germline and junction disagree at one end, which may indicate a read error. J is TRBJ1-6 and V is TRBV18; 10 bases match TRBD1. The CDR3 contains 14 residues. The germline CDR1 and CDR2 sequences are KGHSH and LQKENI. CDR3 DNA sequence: TGTGCCAGCCCACCAGGGACAGGGGATTCACCCCTCCACTTT. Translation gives CASPPGTGDSPLHF.